This T cell receptor beta chain was captured in a study of cytotoxic CD8 clonotypes in ibrutinib-treated CLL. Study findings and constraints: There were few public clonotypes, and on treatment they contracted or stayed stable. At baseline, clonality was higher than in age-matched healthy donors and correlated with CD8+ counts.

Repertoires were generated with immunoSEQ multiplex PCR, while TCRdb's copy carries only in-frame clones and drops some. The table records approximately 320,000 clones, roughly two thirds of them present only once. Remarks on this clone: Its antigen remains unknown.

Trimming stripped 6 bases from V and 5 bases from J, with 14 bases between. The CDR3 spans 13 residues. Germline assignment: CDR1 SNHLY and CDR2 FYNNEI. The sequencing here drew on PBMCs, taken after 36 months of ibrutinib treatment. This TCR derives from a human donor with chronic lymphocytic leukemia. The rearrangement uses TRBV2 and TRBJ2-7, with D possibly matching TRBD2 (6 bases). CDR3 protein: CASRRRGPNEQYF. The CDR3 DNA is TGTGCCAGCAGAAGGAGGGGACCAAACGAGCAGTACTTC.